The next 18 T cell receptor beta chains were all read from a single sample in a study of blood T cell repertoires in COVID-19. TCRdb's table, derived via immunoSEQ multiplex PCR, lists solely in-frame clones and lacks some. The sample yields approximately 260,000 clones, 65% to 85% seen once. Specimen: PBMCs or T cells enriched from blood (not recorded which). All receptors derive from a man aged 45-65 years who had recovered from COVID-19.

This chain links TRBV21-1 with TRBJ1-6. TRBV21-1 is termed a pseudogene. The CDR3 loop spans 16 amino acids. The chain's CDR3 is CASSKVRSSYNSPLHF. The CDR3 nucleotides read TGTGCCAGCAGCAAAGTAAGGAGCTCCTATAATTCACCCCTCCACTTT.

The V call is TRBV6-2 or TRBV6-3, the J call TRBJ2-7; D is ambiguous. V lost 6 bases and J 4 bases, leaving 16 bases between the germline ends. The CDR3 contains 14 residues. The germline CDR1 and CDR2 sequences are MNHEY and SVGEGT. The CDR3 bases are TGTGCCAGCAGCTCGTGGAGAGGAACTTACGAGCAGTACTTC. This codes for CASSSWRGTYEQYF.

This chain uses TRBV5-1 with TRBJ2-1; D call uncertain. This CDR3 comprises 14 residues. V was clipped by 2 bases and J by 8 bases, with 14 bases between them. Germline CDR1 and CDR2: SGHRS and YFSETQ. Here the CDR3 reads CASSFIPASDEQFF. The CDR3 DNA follows: TGCGCCAGCAGCTTTATCCCCGCCAGTGATGAGCAGTTCTTC.

The chain couples TRBV6-5 to TRBJ2-1; TRBD2 agrees at 7 bases. Germline values: CDR1 MNHEY, CDR2 SVGAGI. V shed 6 bases, J shed 3 bases, and the junction held 8 bases outside the gene matches. The length of the CDR3 is 15 residues. CDR3: CASSTSGTYYNEQFF. The CDR3 DNA sequence: TGTGCCAGCAGCACCAGCGGGACCTACTACAATGAGCAGTTCTTC.

The chain couples TRBV10-3 to TRBJ1-1; tentatively, D is TRBD1 (6 bases). CDR3 length equals 15 residues. Trimming left V 6 bases short and J 0 bases short, with 14 bases between. CDR1 is ENHRY and CDR2 is SYGVKD in the germline V gene. This chain's CDR3 is CAIRGDTSMNTEAFF. For the CDR3, the DNA is TGTGCCATCAGGGGGGACACATCCATGAACACTGAAGCTTTCTTT.

The chain combines TRBV5-6 with TRBJ2-3, with 9 bases that match TRBD2. The V segment lost 3 bases and the J segment 7 bases; nucleotides outside the gene matches: 6. This CDR3 spans 14 amino acids. Germline V lookup: CDR1 SGHDT, CDR2 YYEEEE. For the CDR3, the DNA is TGTGCCAGCAGCTCCCCTAGCGGGACCTATACGCAGTATTTT. Translating it yields CASSSPSGTYTQYF.

This clone was counted between two and nine times. The V and J genes are TRBV11-3 and TRBJ2-1; TRBD1 might be the D (6 bases). The CDR3 has 13 residues. Germline CDR1 SGHNT, CDR2 YENEEA. V lost 5 bases to trimming and J lost 10 bases, with 15 bases between them. CDR3 sequence: CASSIGQSEEQFF. Here the CDR3 DNA reads TGTGCCAGCAGCATCGGACAGTCCGAGGAGCAGTTCTTC.

The rearrangement joins TRBV30 to TRBJ2-6; 8 positions match TRBD1. V was clipped by 3 bases and J by 0 bases; unmatched bases: 7. Looked up from germline, CDR1 is GTSNPN and CDR2 is SVGIG (reference sequence). The CDR3 contains 17 residues. CDR3: CAWRARTGTSGANVLTF. The CDR3 DNA reads as TGTGCCTGGAGGGCCCGGACAGGGACCTCTGGGGCCAACGTCCTGACTTTC.

The chain has TRBV27 and TRBJ1-2; D is possibly TRBD1 (6 bases). The germline V gene has CDR1 MNHEY and CDR2 SMNVEV (reference sequence). This CDR3 region has 14 residues. V lost 5 bases and J 4 bases, leaving 14 bases between the germline ends. For the CDR3, the DNA is TGTGCCAGCAGTACCCCGGGACAAAGCTATGGCTACACCTTC. Its translation: CASSTPGQSYGYTF.

The gene calls are TRBV20-1 and TRBJ1-2, with D unclear. Looked up from germline, CDR1 is DFQATT and CDR2 is SNEGSKA (reference sequence). V was shortened by 1 base and J by 5 bases, with 5 bases between the two germline ends. This CDR3 has 11 residues. The CDR3 spells CSARGVYGYTF. The CDR3 DNA follows: TGCAGTGCTAGAGGAGTTTATGGCTACACCTTC.

The rearrangement links TRBV5-1 to TRBJ2-3; 11 nucleotides line up with TRBD2. This CDR3 region has 16 residues. Trimming removed 4 bases from V and 5 bases from J; junction bases left unmatched: 9. The germline CDR1 and CDR2 sequences are SGHRS and YFSETQ. The CDR3 protein is CASSMVAGGPLDTQYF. The CDR3 region has the DNA TGCGCCAGCAGCATGGTAGCGGGAGGGCCTTTAGATACGCAGTATTTT.

The chain carries TRBV7-5 and TRBJ1-3; TRBD1 is the table's D call and was not checked against the DNA. TRBV7-5 is reported as a pseudogene. This CDR3 spans 15 amino acids. CDR3 DNA sequence: TGTGCCAGAAGCTCCAAGGGGGCTGATGGAAACACCATATATTTT. Translated: CARSSKGADGNTIYF.

V and J are TRBV6-5 and TRBJ1-2; a weak D match, TRBD1 (6 bases). The CDR3 length is 13 residues. The V end lost 8 bases, the J end lost 0 bases, and 10 bases lay between the germline ends. Germline assignment: CDR1 MNHEY and CDR2 SVGAGI. The DNA for the CDR3 is TGTGCCAGCTTAGACAGGCCTAACTATGGCTACACCTTC. It specifies CASLDRPNYGYTF.

The V gene is TRBV12-3 or TRBV12-4, the J gene TRBJ2-1; tentative D call: TRBD1 (5 bases). CDR3 size: 11 residues. Trimming pared 8 bases from V and 8 bases from J, leaving 10 bases between. The CDR3 DNA reads as TGTGCCAGCCTACAGGTCCATGAGCAGTTCTTC. This translates into CASLQVHEQFF.

The chain has TRBV23-1 and TRBJ2-7, with a possible D match to TRBD2 (5 bases). TRBV23-1 is assigned to the ORF class and has an uncertain function. This CDR3 comprises 14 residues. Trimming pared 6 bases from V and 4 bases from J, leaving 16 bases between. The DNA for the CDR3 is TGCGCCAGCAGCCCGAGACTACTAGTTTACGAGCAGTACTTC. Its protein is CASSPRLLVYEQYF.

The chain joins TRBV10-1 to TRBJ1-3, with D perhaps TRBD1 (6 bases). Looked up from germline, CDR1 is WNHNN and CDR2 is SYGVQD (reference sequence). The CDR3 contains 16 residues. V lost 6 bases, J lost 0 bases, and 15 bases lay in between. The CDR3 DNA reads TGCGCCAGCAGAAATCCCCACAGGGTCTCTGGAAACACCATATATTTT. Protein: CASRNPHRVSGNTIYF.

The J gene is TRBJ1-4, the V gene TRBV9; 7 positions agree with TRBD1. Germline trimming cut 2 bases from V and 5 bases from J; bases unmatched to any gene: 9. CDR3 length equals 16 residues. Looked up from germline, CDR1 is SGDLS and CDR2 is YYNGEE. This CDR3 reads CASSVGSGQPNEKLFF. In DNA, the CDR3 is TGTGCCAGCAGCGTCGGGTCGGGACAGCCAAATGAAAAACTGTTTTTT.

The CDR3 spells CAITAGRTSGTYEQYF. As DNA, the CDR3 is TGTGCCATCACTGCTGGGAGGACTAGCGGAACCTACGAGCAGTACTTC. The chain has TRBV10-3 and TRBJ2-7, with 10 bases identical to TRBD2. Germline trimming cut 7 bases from V and 2 bases from J; bases unmatched to any gene: 11. In germline, CDR1 is ENHRY, CDR2 SYGVKD. The CDR3 length is 16 residues.